This entry lists 17 T cell receptor beta chains sequenced from one sample in a study of T-cell memory formation after mild COVID-19. MiXCR, applied by TCRdb to the 5' RACE reads, yields one record per CDR3 protein. The table includes about 340,000 distinct CDR3 sequences, 13% detected once. Sequencing input: PBMCs or a T cell subset sorted from them (not recorded which). Every receptor here comes from a young man who had mild COVID-19 (a few samples of this study predate the infection). Cell type and time point are not known.

The chain recombines TRBV3-1 with TRBJ2-6; D is uncertain. Trimming took 1 base from V and 0 from J, leaving 7 bases between them. The CDR3 length is 16 residues. Germline V lookup: CDR1 LGHDT, CDR2 YNNKEL (reference sequence). CDR3 sequence reads: CASSQGVASGANVLTF. The CDR3 DNA follows: TGTGCCAGCAGCCAAGGCGTGGCCTCTGGGGCCAACGTCCTGACTTTC.

This clonotype was recorded many times. This chain uses TRBV5-1 with TRBJ2-5, with 7 bases identical to TRBD2. CDR1 is SGHRS, CDR2 YFSETQ, per germline. V gave up 2 bases and J gave up 3 bases; unmatched junction bases: 1. This CDR3 spans 13 amino acids. CDR3 nucleotide sequence: TGCGCCAGCAGCTTTGCGGGGGAAGAGACCCAGTACTTC. It encodes CASSFAGEETQYF.

V gene TRBV21-1 combines with J gene TRBJ2-7; the table's D call, TRBD2, has no DNA check behind it. TRBV21-1 is classified as a pseudogene. This CDR3 spans 17 amino acids. The CDR3 is CASSRGGTSGSSYEQYV. The DNA for the CDR3 is TGTGCCAGCAGCCGCGGAGGGACTAGCGGAAGCTCCTACGAGCAGTACGTC.

This sequence joins TRBV9 and TRBJ2-3; possibly TRBD2 for D (5 bases). CDR3 size: 14 residues. CDR1 and CDR2 (germline): SGDLS, YYNGEE. The V end lost 3 bases, the J end lost 1 base, and 9 bases lay between the germline ends. DNA of the CDR3: TGTGCCAGCAGCGAGACCGGGGGCACAGATACGCAGTATTTT. This encodes CASSETGGTDTQYF. Combining the CDR3 with reference TRBV9 and TRBJ2-3 gives the whole variable domain DSGVTQTPKHLITATGQRVTLRCSPRSGDLSVYWYQQSLDQGLQFLIQYYNGEERAKGNILERFSAQQFPDLHSELNLSSLELGDSALYFCASSETGGTDTQYFGPGTRLTVL.

For the CDR3, the DNA is TGTGCCAGCAGTTATTCACCGGGACTAGAGAGGGATACGCAGTATTTT. Translated, it gives CASSYSPGLERDTQYF. This chain uses TRBV6-2 or TRBV6-3 with TRBJ2-3; TRBD2 matches 8 bases. Per germline, CDR1 MNHEY and CDR2 SVGEGT. The CDR3 covers 16 residues. With V trimmed by 3 bases and J by 6 bases, 11 bases remained unmatched.

The genes are TRBV7-2 and TRBJ2-4, with D uncertain. Trimming pared 3 bases from V and 0 bases from J, leaving 6 bases between. This CDR3 region has 14 residues. Germline CDR1 and CDR2: SGHTA and FQGNSA. CDR3 nucleotides: TGTGCCAGCAGCTTGAGCGAAGCCAAAAACATTCAGTACTTC. It encodes CASSLSEAKNIQYF.

This chain links TRBV15 with TRBJ2-7; D unclear. V was shortened by 0 bases and J by 4 bases, with 4 bases between the two germline ends. The CDR3 extends over 12 amino acids. Germline V CDR1 and CDR2: LNHNV, YYDKDF (reference sequence). The CDR3 DNA follows: TGTGCCACCAGCAGAGATCAGTACGAGCAGTACTTC. It is translated as CATSRDQYEQYF.

This clonotype showed up just a few times. This rearrangement joins TRBV5-4 to TRBJ2-7; D perhaps matches TRBD1 (6 bases). Trimming shortened V by 3 bases and J by 0 bases, and 10 bases separated the two germline ends. The CDR3 loop spans 14 amino acids. Germline-derived CDR1 and CDR2 are SGHNT and YYREEE (reference sequence). The CDR3 DNA reads as TGTGCCAGCAGCTCCCGGGACACCTCCTACGAGCAGTACTTC. Protein: CASSSRDTSYEQYF.

V is TRBV5-1 and J is TRBJ2-3, with D perhaps matching TRBD1 (5 bases). CDR1 is SGHRS, CDR2 YFSETQ, per germline. Trimming shortened V by 4 bases and J by 1 base, and 10 bases separated the two germline ends. CDR3 length: 14 residues. CDR3 residues: CASSRRGGTDTQYF. In DNA form, the CDR3 reads TGCGCCAGCAGCCGAAGGGGCGGCACAGATACGCAGTATTTT.

V gene TRBV20-1 combines with J gene TRBJ2-7, with 9 bases lining up with TRBD1. Germline V CDR1 and CDR2: DFQATT, SNEGSKA (reference sequence). CDR3 length equals 14 residues. V was clipped by 4 bases and J by 4 bases; unmatched bases: 8. This CDR3 reads CSANQRDRAYEQYF. CDR3 bases: TGCAGTGCTAATCAGCGGGACAGGGCATACGAGCAGTACTTC.

The sample holds a few counts of this clonotype. The chain joins TRBV3-2 to TRBJ1-2; the table's D call, TRBD1, was not checked against the DNA. TRBV3-2 is tagged as a pseudogene. The CDR3 has 15 residues. CDR3 bases: TGTGCCAGCAGCTCGGGACAGCTATCTAACTATGGCTACACCTTC. Its protein is CASSSGQLSNYGYTF.

This clonotype was seen more than once but under ten times. The chain employs TRBV7-9 and TRBJ2-3; no clear D. Trimming removed 3 bases at V and 1 base at J, with 17 bases between. This CDR3 is built from 17 residues. Germline V gene lookup returns CDR1 SEHNR and CDR2 FQNEAQ (reference sequence). In nucleotides, the CDR3 is TGTGCCAGCAGCTTTGGCGTATCCTACCGAGGCACAGATACGCAGTATTTT. This gives the protein CASSFGVSYRGTDTQYF.

This chain uses TRBV7-3 with TRBJ2-3; TRBD1 matches at 7 bases. Trimming cost V 3 bases and J 4 bases; bases outside gene matches: 7. CDR3 length: 15 residues. CDR1 and CDR2 from the germline V gene are SGHTA and FQGTGA. The CDR3 DNA sequence: TGTGCCAGCAGCTTTGACAGGGTCGGCGCAGATACGCAGTATTTT. This sequence encodes CASSFDRVGADTQYF. Combining the CDR3 with reference TRBV7-3 and TRBJ2-3 gives the whole variable domain GAGVSQTPSNKVTEKGKYVELRCDPISGHTALYWYRQSLGQGPEFLIYFQGTGAADDSGLPNDRFFAVRPEGSVSTLKIQRTERGDSAVYLCASSFDRVGADTQYFGPGTRLTVL.

This clonotype was observed at least ten times. The chain employs TRBV7-3 and TRBJ2-3; the D gene is possibly TRBD2 (6 bases). Germline loops: CDR1 SGHTA, CDR2 FQGTGA. V lost 5 bases and J lost 4, with 13 bases in between. CDR3 size: 14 residues. Written as DNA, the CDR3 is TGTGCCAGCAGCCCCTTTGCGGGGTCAGATACGCAGTATTTT. Its translation is CASSPFAGSDTQYF.

This clonotype was recorded at least ten times. The J gene is TRBJ2-4, the V gene TRBV4-1, with D perhaps TRBD2 (5 bases). V gave up 1 base and J gave up 7 bases, with 17 bases separating them. The CDR3 totals 16 residues. CDR1 is MGHRA and CDR2 is YSYEKL in the germline V gene. The CDR3 sequence: CASSQGVLRGRNIQYF. The CDR3, as DNA: TGCGCCAGCAGCCAAGGGGTGTTACGGGGTAGGAACATTCAGTACTTC.

This clonotype was observed a few times. The rearrangement links TRBV5-1 to TRBJ2-1; D is possibly TRBD1 (6 bases). The CDR3 extends over 13 amino acids. Germline values: CDR1 SGHRS, CDR2 YFSETQ. Trimming took 2 bases from V and 7 from J, leaving 10 bases between them. CDR3 nucleotide sequence: TGCGCCAGCAGCTTACAGGGTCGGAATGAGCAGTTCTTC. Translated, it gives CASSLQGRNEQFF.

The chain couples TRBV5-4 to TRBJ2-2; D is possibly TRBD2 (5 bases). This CDR3 has 17 amino acids. V dropped 0 bases and J dropped 2 bases, with 14 bases sitting between them. Looked up from germline, CDR1 is SGHNT and CDR2 is YYREEE (reference sequence). In DNA, the CDR3 is TGTGCCAGCAGCTTGGCTAGCCTGGGGTTTAACACCGGGGAGCTGTTTTTT. Translating gives CASSLASLGFNTGELFF.